What follows describes a single T cell receptor beta chain. Its antigen remains unknown. Sequencing was performed with immunoSEQ multiplex PCR; in TCRdb, only in-frame clones are kept and a portion is missing. In the table there are 330,000 or so clones, roughly 90% of which are singletons. The treatment here: 19 received Ad26.COV2.S at low or high dose, single or two shots; several received placebo; per-sample allocation not given. Vaccine and placebo recipients were sampled on day 63 after the first injection. The sample came from a Boston adult aged 18-55 years. The germline V gene has CDR1 MGHRA and CDR2 YSYEKL. V was trimmed by 4 bases and J by 2 bases, leaving 15 bases between them. The CDR3 runs to 15 residues. The data originate from a study of Ad26.COV2.S vaccination and SARS-CoV-2 variants. Study in general: In the study, Ad26.COV2.S was injected intramuscularly once, or twice 56 days apart.

Study conclusions and caveats: Reportedly, after vaccination the spike-specific CD8+ and CD4+ T cell responses displayed substantial breadth. Vaccine recipients had higher spike-specific TCR breadth than placebo recipients.

The gene calls are TRBV4-1 and TRBJ2-7; D is perhaps TRBD2 (5 bases). The sample here was peripheral blood, taken in a trial of Ad26.COV2.S vaccine versus placebo. This receptor was obtained from a person aged 18-60 years who received the Ad26.COV2.S COVID-19 vaccine or a placebo. CDR3 DNA: TGCGCCAGCAGCCTCGGACTCTTACCTACCTACGAGCAGTACTTC. It specifies CASSLGLLPTYEQYF.